The 24 T cell receptor beta chains listed next were all sequenced from one sample in a study of post-analysis software for immune sequencing data. Study conclusions and caveats: Five or six TRBV segments, TRBV5-6, TRBV5-1 and TRBV20-1 among them, were found more frequent in patients than controls.

For these receptors, no antigen is known. The TCR beta cDNA libraries carried unique molecular identifiers. TCRdb passed the PCR reads through MiXCR, listing each CDR3 protein once. The table shows about 800,000 distinct CDR3 sequences, with around 27% occurring only once. Material: blood. The receptors stem from a girl between 5 and 17 years old with multiple sclerosis.

The CDR3 coding sequence is TGTGCCAGCAGCGTCAGGGGGCAGGACACTGAAGCTTTCTTT. Protein product: CASSVRGQDTEAFF. The rearrangement links TRBV7-2 to TRBJ1-1; TRBD1 agrees at 8 bases. The junction had 5 bases not matched to a gene; V was cut back by 5 bases and J by 3 bases. Germline V CDR1 and CDR2: SGHTA, FQGNSA. The CDR3 is made up of 14 amino acids. The variable domain in full, completed from reference TRBV7-2 and TRBJ1-1, reads GAGVSQSPSNKVTEKGKDVELRCDPISGHTALYWYRQSLGQGLEFLIYFQGNSAPDKSGLPSDRFSAERTGGSVSTLTIQRTQQEDSAVYLCASSVRGQDTEAFFGQGTRLTVV.

In its sample, this clonotype was seen a few times. This sequence joins TRBV20-1 and TRBJ2-3; 14 nucleotides agree with TRBD2. Trimming removed 5 bases from V and 1 base from J; junction bases left unmatched: 5. Germline-derived CDR1 and CDR2 are DFQATT and SNEGSKA (reference sequence). The CDR3 is 16 amino acids. This CDR3 reads CSAGGLAGGGTDTQYF. In DNA form, the CDR3 reads TGCAGTGCTGGAGGACTAGCGGGAGGTGGCACAGATACGCAGTATTTT.

The chain uses TRBV28 and TRBJ2-4; no clear D gene. Germline V gene data show CDR1 as MDHEN and CDR2 as SYDVKM. V was trimmed by 7 bases and J by 0 bases, leaving 13 bases between them. The CDR3 spans 15 residues. The CDR3 bases are TGTGCCAGCACCGAGACATGGGGAGCCAAAAACATTCAGTACTTC. Protein: CASTETWGAKNIQYF.

This clonotype was recorded at least ten times. V usage is TRBV7-2 and J usage is TRBJ2-7, with D unresolved. CDR3 length: 12 residues. Germline V gives CDR1 SGHTA, CDR2 FQGNSA. V was clipped by 1 base and J by 5 bases, with 6 bases between them. CDR3 sequence: CASSLVSHEQYF. For the CDR3, the DNA is TGTGCCAGCAGCTTAGTAAGCCACGAGCAGTACTTC.

The rearrangement joins TRBV4-3 to TRBJ2-1; 9 bases are shared with TRBD1. J lost 13 bases, V lost 3 bases, and 13 bases had no gene match. The length of the CDR3 is 15 residues. Germline CDR1 and CDR2: LGHNA and YSLEER. The CDR3 DNA reads TGCGCCAGCAGCCAGGGGGCGGGACAGGGTAGGCCCCAGTTCTTC. This sequence encodes CASSQGAGQGRPQFF.

This clonotype was counted only a few times. The chain carries TRBV20-1 and TRBJ1-2, with no clear D. This CDR3 contains 14 residues. Trimming shortened V by 3 bases and J by 3 bases, and 14 bases separated the two germline ends. Germline-derived CDR1 and CDR2 are DFQATT and SNEGSKA (reference sequence). CDR3 sequence: CSASPLVRDYGYTF. Here the CDR3 DNA reads TGCAGTGCTAGTCCCTTGGTGCGGGACTATGGCTACACCTTC.

In this sample, this clonotype turned up a few times. The J gene is TRBJ1-2, the V gene TRBV3-1; unclear D gene. V lost 2 bases and J lost 11, with 15 bases in between. CDR3 length: 13 residues. Looked up from germline, CDR1 is LGHDT and CDR2 is YNNKEL (reference sequence). CDR3 in amino acids: CASSQPSESRYTF. In DNA form, the CDR3 reads TGTGCCAGCAGCCAACCTTCGGAGTCTAGGTACACCTTC.

This rearrangement joins TRBV7-2 to TRBJ2-7, with 7 bases aligning to TRBD1. Germline CDR1 is SGHTA and CDR2 is FQGNSA. The CDR3 contains 15 residues. V was clipped by 6 bases and J by 0 bases; unmatched bases: 8. The DNA for the CDR3 is TGTGCCAGCAGTCCCGGGACAGTTCACTCCTACGAGCAGTACTTC. It codes for CASSPGTVHSYEQYF.

This clonotype was observed many times. CDR3 bases: TGTGCCAGCAGTTCCCGTGTCTTGGAGACCCAGTACTTC. It translates to CASSSRVLETQYF. The rearrangement uses TRBV12-3 or TRBV12-4 and TRBJ2-5; D gene uncertain. The CDR3 totals 13 residues. V was shortened by 4 bases and J by 5 bases, with 11 bases between the two germline ends.

This clonotype was counted a few times. The chain combines TRBV20-1 with TRBJ2-5, with 11 bases aligning to TRBD1. Gene TRBJ2-7 matches the end of the DNA better, so the J call may be wrong. The CDR3 runs to 14 residues. CDR1 is DFQATT, CDR2 SNEGSKA, per germline (reference sequence). CDR3 in DNA: TGCAGTGGAGGTAGCGGGACAGGGGGTGACGAGCAGTACTTC. Translated, it gives CSGGSGTGGDEQYF.

This chain links TRBV5-6 with TRBJ2-1; 11 bases are a match to TRBD2. The CDR3 is made up of 17 amino acids. Germline CDR1 reads SGHDT; CDR2 reads YYEEEE. V trimming: 0 bases; J trimming: 6 bases; junction bases outside the gene matches: 8. DNA for the CDR3: TGTGCCAGCAGCTTGGCCATTATCCTAGCGGGAGGCAATGAGCAGTTCTTC. It is translated as CASSLAIILAGGNEQFF.

Ten or more counts support this clonotype. CDR3 in DNA: TGTGCCAGCACCGACCCCTACGGAGGAGAGACCCAGTACTTC. Its translation: CASTDPYGGETQYF. The genes are TRBV6-5 and TRBJ2-5; D perhaps matches TRBD2 (5 bases). This CDR3 has 14 residues. Trimming left V 7 bases short and J 4 bases short, with 16 bases between. Germline V gene lookup returns CDR1 MNHEY and CDR2 SVGAGI.

This clonotype was seen a few times. The chain links TRBV6-2 or TRBV6-3 to TRBJ2-7, with unresolved D. The V end lost 6 bases, the J end lost 4 bases, and 13 bases lay between the germline ends. There are 13 residues in the CDR3. CDR1 and CDR2 from the germline V gene are MNHEY and SVGEGT. The CDR3 here is CASRSNSWYEQYF. CDR3 coding DNA: TGTGCCAGCAGGTCCAATAGCTGGTACGAGCAGTACTTC.

J is TRBJ2-2 and V is TRBV24-1; TRBD1 matches 8 bases. Per the germline V gene, CDR1 is KGHDR and CDR2 is SFDVKD. The CDR3 is 13 residues long. The junction had 3 bases not matched to a gene; V was cut back by 9 bases and J by 4 bases. CDR3 nucleotides: TGTGCCACCGGGACAGGAGTCACCGGGGAGCTGTTTTTT. Protein product: CATGTGVTGELFF.

This clonotype appeared a few times. The chain employs TRBV7-2 and TRBJ2-7; the D gene is possibly TRBD2 (7 bases). The V and J ends lost 1 base and 9 bases respectively, with 16 bases between them. The CDR3 loop spans 14 amino acids. Per germline, CDR1 SGHTA and CDR2 FQGNSA. The CDR3 is CASSLGGGAIGQYF. The CDR3 DNA reads TGTGCCAGCAGCTTAGGCGGGGGCGCGATCGGGCAGTACTTC.

This clonotype came up a few times. The chain joins TRBV5-1 to TRBJ2-5; 7 bases fit TRBD1. The V and J ends lost 2 bases and 7 bases, in that order; junction bases with no gene match: 14. The CDR3 extends over 16 amino acids. Germline CDR1 is SGHRS and CDR2 is YFSETQ. The CDR3 bases are TGCGCCAGCAGCTTCAACCGGGACAGCAGATTCGGGACCCAGTACTTC. This codes for CASSFNRDSRFGTQYF.

The chain recombines TRBV10-3 with TRBJ2-3; no clear D. Between the trimmed V and J ends, which lost 7 bases and 6 bases, there was a span of 20 bases. CDR1 is ENHRY and CDR2 is SYGVKD in the germline V gene. The CDR3 totals 15 residues. CDR3 protein: CAIKPEWGGPDTQYF. CDR3 DNA: TGTGCCATCAAGCCCGAGTGGGGTGGGCCGGATACGCAGTATTTT.

The sample holds a few counts of this clonotype. The V call is TRBV3-1, the J call TRBJ1-2; D gene ambiguous. The CDR3 spans 13 residues. V dropped 0 bases and J dropped 5 bases, with 7 bases sitting between them. Germline lookup yields CDR1 LGHDT and CDR2 YNNKEL (reference sequence). The DNA of the CDR3 is TGTGCCAGCAGCCAAGAGGTCGAGTATGGCTACACCTTC. Encoded protein: CASSQEVEYGYTF. Drawing the rest from reference TRBV3-1 and TRBJ1-2, the complete variable domain is DTAVSQTPKYLVTQMGNDKSIKCEQNLGHDTMYWYKQDSKKFLKIMFSYNNKELIINETVPNRFSPKSPDKAHLNLHINSLELGDSAVYFCASSQEVEYGYTFGSGTRLTVV.

The chain recombines TRBV14 with TRBJ1-2, with D perhaps matching TRBD1 (6 bases). The V end lost 1 base, the J end lost 8 bases, and 14 bases lay between the germline ends. Germline values: CDR1 SGHDN, CDR2 FVKESK. There are 14 residues in the CDR3. CDR3 residues: CASSQGGPGAGYTF. CDR3 in DNA: TGTGCCAGCAGCCAAGGGGGACCGGGGGCCGGCTACACCTTC.

The chain links TRBV3-1 to TRBJ2-3; TRBD2 aligns across 8 bases. V lost 1 base to trimming and J lost 6 bases; unmatched junction nucleotides: 3. CDR1 and CDR2 from the germline V gene are LGHDT and YNNKEL (reference sequence). CDR3 size: 14 residues. The CDR3, as DNA: TGTGCCAGCAGCCAAGCGGGGGGGATCGATACGCAGTATTTT. Its translation is CASSQAGGIDTQYF.

This chain joins TRBV20-1 and TRBJ2-5; D possibly corresponds to TRBD1 (6 bases). The length of the CDR3 is 14 residues. The V end lost 4 bases, the J end lost 1 base, and 13 bases lay between the germline ends. From germline, CDR1 is DFQATT and CDR2 SNEGSKA (reference sequence). The CDR3 DNA sequence: TGCAGTGCTACCCCAGGACAGACCCAAGAGACCCAGTACTTC. It is translated as CSATPGQTQETQYF.

V is TRBV29-1 and J is TRBJ2-1; 10 nucleotides match TRBD2. CDR3 length: 14 amino acids. The germline CDR1 and CDR2 sequences are SQVTM and ANQGSEA. V lost 3 bases to trimming and J lost 3 bases; unmatched junction nucleotides: 2. The CDR3 sequence is CSVETSGFYNEQFF. The CDR3 coding sequence is TGCAGCGTTGAGACTAGCGGGTTCTACAATGAGCAGTTCTTC.

The rearrangement joins TRBV6-5 to TRBJ1-5; D not certain. Germline V gives CDR1 MNHEY, CDR2 SVGAGI. The CDR3 totals 13 residues. V gave up 6 bases and J gave up 4 bases, with 10 bases separating them. The CDR3 DNA follows: TGTGCCAGCAGCCAAAACCTAAATCAGCCCCAGCATTTT. It yields the protein CASSQNLNQPQHF.

This clonotype was picked up a small number of times. The chain recombines TRBV24-1 with TRBJ1-2; D possibly corresponds to TRBD1 (6 bases). V lost 5 bases to trimming and J lost 6 bases, with 18 bases between them. The CDR3 loop spans 15 amino acids. The V gene's germline CDR1 is KGHDR and CDR2 SFDVKD. The CDR3 DNA sequence: TGTGCCACCAGTGGTGCGGGGACAATAGATAATGGCTACACCTTC. Protein sequence: CATSGAGTIDNGYTF.